Following are 28 T cell receptor beta chains from one sample sequenced in a study of CD8 T cells in Susac syndrome. Random hexamers were used to reverse transcribe the RNA input (roughly 0.5 to 1 ug). TCRdb called the immunoSEQ multiplex PCR reads again in MiXCR, with one record for every CDR3 protein. The sample lists 75,000 to 80,000 distinct CDR3 sequences; around 94% were seen once. Input material: CD8+ T cells from PBMCs. The source is a human donor with Susac syndrome.

This chain joins TRBV2 and TRBJ2-4; D is possibly TRBD2 (5 bases). The germline V gene has CDR1 SNHLY and CDR2 FYNNEI. With 5 bases removed from V and 1 base from J, the gap between germline ends came to 12 bases. The CDR3 contains 15 residues. The CDR3 reads CASSLRDPAKNIQYF. CDR3 coding DNA: TGTGCCAGCAGTCTACGGGATCCCGCCAAAAACATTCAGTACTTC.

This clonotype was observed a handful of times. The V and J genes are TRBV27 and TRBJ2-2; D ambiguous. Germline V gene lookup returns CDR1 MNHEY and CDR2 SMNVEV (reference sequence). The CDR3 is 11 amino acids. V lost 2 bases and J 7 bases, leaving 2 bases between the germline ends. This CDR3 reads CASSLNGELFF. The CDR3 nucleotides are TGTGCCAGCAGTTTAAACGGGGAGCTGTTTTTT.

The V and J genes are TRBV9 and TRBJ2-5, with D unresolved. Germline V gene data show CDR1 as SGDLS and CDR2 as YYNGEE. V shed 3 bases and J shed 1 base, with 10 bases lying between them. This CDR3 is 14 amino acids long. CDR3 sequence reads: CASSGLQTQETQYF. The CDR3 nucleotides are TGTGCCAGCAGCGGTCTACAAACCCAAGAGACCCAGTACTTC.

This clonotype was recorded only once. This sequence joins TRBV20-1 and TRBJ1-5; the D gene is possibly TRBD1 (5 bases). CDR1 and CDR2 (germline): DFQATT, SNEGSKA (reference sequence). This CDR3 is built from 13 residues. Deletions cut 6 bases from V and 4 bases from J, with 13 bases between. The CDR3 DNA reads as TGCAGTGCGTCGGGACGGACAAATCAGCCCCAGCATTTT. It yields the protein CSASGRTNQPQHF.

The rearrangement joins TRBV6-2 or TRBV6-3 to TRBJ1-5; TRBD1 might be the D (5 bases). This CDR3 contains 14 residues. Deletions cut 6 bases from V and 2 bases from J, with 11 bases between. Germline CDR1 is MNHEY and CDR2 is SVGEGT. The CDR3 loop reads CASRNVGGNQPQHF. CDR3 bases: TGTGCCAGCAGGAACGTAGGGGGCAATCAGCCCCAGCATTTT.

This sequence joins TRBV20-1 and TRBJ1-5; 7 nucleotides align to TRBD1. CDR3 length: 16 residues. CDR1 and CDR2 from the germline V gene are DFQATT and SNEGSKA (reference sequence). Germline trimming cut 2 bases from V and 0 bases from J; bases unmatched to any gene: 7. CDR3 nucleotide sequence: TGCAGTGCTAGACGCCTCAGGGGGAATAGCAATCAGCCCCAGCATTTT. Protein product: CSARRLRGNSNQPQHF.

The CDR3 protein is CATTGGAGYTF. The CDR3 bases are TGTGCCACCACGGGGGGGGCTGGCTACACCTTC. This chain uses TRBV27 with TRBJ1-2; maybe TRBD1 (6 bases). The length of the CDR3 is 11 residues. Per the germline V gene, CDR1 is MNHEY and CDR2 is SMNVEV (reference sequence). The V and J ends lost 10 bases and 7 bases respectively, with 13 bases between them.

The chain uses TRBV9 and TRBJ1-1, with unresolved D. Trimming removed 0 bases from V and 1 base from J, with 7 bases in between. The CDR3 has 14 amino acids. Germline lookup yields CDR1 SGDLS and CDR2 YYNGEE. The CDR3 is CASSVASGNTEAFF. The CDR3 DNA sequence: TGTGCCAGCAGCGTAGCCTCTGGGAACACTGAAGCTTTCTTT.

V is TRBV27 and J is TRBJ2-7, with 8 positions matching TRBD1. The CDR3 runs to 13 residues. Per germline, CDR1 MNHEY and CDR2 SMNVEV (reference sequence). Trimming removed 10 bases from V and 6 bases from J; junction bases left unmatched: 11. In nucleotides, the CDR3 is TGTGCCACCTCAGGGGGCGCAGGCCTCGAGCAGTACTTC. Translating gives CATSGGAGLEQYF.

The CDR3 nucleotides are TGTGCCAGCAGACAGGGATTAAACGCGCCGAACACTGAAGCTTTCTTT. Protein sequence: CASRQGLNAPNTEAFF. The chain employs TRBV5-6 and TRBJ1-1; tentatively, D is TRBD1 (6 bases). There are 16 residues in the CDR3. Per germline, CDR1 SGHDT and CDR2 YYEEEE. V was clipped by 5 bases and J by 1 base, with 18 bases between them.

This chain links TRBV12-3 or TRBV12-4 with TRBJ2-2; D not resolved. This CDR3 has 13 residues. V was pared by 5 bases and J by 11 bases, with 15 bases between. As DNA, the CDR3 is TGTGCCAGCAGTCCAAGGCCCGTTCTAGAGCTGTTTTTT. Encoded protein: CASSPRPVLELFF.

The chain links TRBV3-1 to TRBJ2-5; a possible D gene is TRBD2 (5 bases). Trimming cost V 0 bases and J 0 bases, with 5 bases left between them. The V gene's germline CDR1 is LGHDT and CDR2 YNNKEL (reference sequence). The CDR3 extends over 14 amino acids. CDR3 region: CASSQELDQETQYF. The CDR3 DNA reads as TGTGCCAGCAGCCAAGAACTAGACCAAGAGACCCAGTACTTC.

A single count supports this clonotype. The chain employs TRBV6-5 and TRBJ2-7, with no clear D. The germline V gene encodes CDR1 MNHEY and CDR2 SVGAGI. CDR3 size: 14 residues. Trimming cost V 2 bases and J 6 bases, with 14 bases left between them. The CDR3 reads CASSYVRSGSEQYF. The CDR3 bases are TGTGCCAGCAGTTACGTGAGAAGTGGGTCCGAGCAGTACTTC.

This clonotype is a singleton in its sample. The chain is built from TRBV29-1 and TRBJ1-1; D is unresolved. Germline loops: CDR1 SQVTM, CDR2 ANQGSEA. The CDR3 length is 12 residues. Trimming took off 5 bases at V and 5 bases at J, with 12 bases between the two ends. The CDR3 loop reads CSVPGPETEAFF. The CDR3 DNA is TGCAGCGTTCCGGGCCCCGAAACTGAAGCTTTCTTT.

V usage is TRBV5-1 and J usage is TRBJ2-5, with D tentatively TRBD2 (5 bases). Between the trimmed V and J ends, which lost 4 bases and 5 bases, there was a span of 21 bases. From germline, CDR1 is SGHRS and CDR2 YFSETQ. The CDR3 totals 16 residues. The CDR3 sequence: CASSDWGEPLGETQYF. The CDR3 DNA sequence: TGCGCCAGCAGCGATTGGGGAGAACCCCTGGGGGAGACCCAGTACTTC.

The chain has TRBV20-1 and TRBJ2-7, with TRBD1 matching 8 bases. Germline CDR1 and CDR2: DFQATT and SNEGSKA (reference sequence). The V segment lost 6 bases and the J segment 0 bases; nucleotides outside the gene matches: 7. The CDR3 consists of 14 residues. CDR3 amino acids: CSASDRESSYEQYF. As DNA, the CDR3 is TGCAGTGCCTCGGACAGGGAGAGCTCCTACGAGCAGTACTTC.

The chain employs TRBV9 and TRBJ2-1; D is ambiguous. The CDR3 contains 10 residues. V was clipped by 5 bases and J by 7 bases, with 4 bases between them. Germline V CDR1 and CDR2: SGDLS, YYNGEE. This CDR3 reads CASRENEQFF. CDR3 sequence (DNA): TGTGCCAGCAGGGAGAATGAGCAGTTCTTC.

The CDR3 is CAWSEGINEQFF. The CDR3 bases are TGTGCCTGGAGTGAGGGGATCAATGAGCAGTTCTTC. V is TRBV30 and J is TRBJ2-1, with D tentatively TRBD1 (5 bases). Germline CDR1 and CDR2: GTSNPN and SVGIG (reference sequence). The CDR3 is 12 residues long. The ends were cut back, 1 base at V and 6 bases at J, with 7 bases in the middle. The full variable domain, with the rest looked up from reference TRBV30 and TRBJ2-1, is SQTIHQWPATLVQPVGSPLSLECTVEGTSNPNLYWYRQAAGRGLQLLFYSVGIGQISSEVPQNLSASRPQDRQFILSSKKLLLSDSGFYLCAWSEGINEQFFGPGTRLTVL.

This clonotype has only one observation. V gene TRBV12-3 or TRBV12-4 combines with J gene TRBJ1-1; D unresolved. The CDR3 is 15 residues long. Deletions cut 2 bases from V and 7 bases from J, with 17 bases between. The CDR3 nucleotides are TGTGCCAGCAGTTTACTTTTGATGGGGTCGGGTGAAGCTTTCTTT. Translating it yields CASSLLLMGSGEAFF.

To note about this clonotype: One junction end does not reproduce the germline sequence, and a read error may be involved. V and J are TRBV7-7 and TRBJ2-1; D ambiguous. The CDR3 is 16 residues long. Germline V CDR1 and CDR2: SSHAT, FNYEAQ (reference sequence). CDR3 loop: CASSLGPRSSYNEQFF. In nucleotides, the CDR3 is TGTGCTAGCAGCTTAGGTCCTAGAAGCTCCTACAATGAGCAGTTCTTC.

The chain couples TRBV12-3 or TRBV12-4 to TRBJ2-1; unclear D gene. The CDR3 is 12 amino acids. Between the trimmed V and J ends, which lost 6 bases and 10 bases, there was a span of 13 bases. The CDR3 DNA follows: TGTGCCAGCAGCCTCCGACTTGCAGAGCAGTTCTTC. Protein sequence: CASSLRLAEQFF.

The chain links TRBV9 to TRBJ1-5, with D tentatively TRBD1 (5 bases). In germline, CDR1 is SGDLS, CDR2 YYNGEE. The CDR3 runs to 15 residues. The V gene lost 4 bases and the J gene lost 4 bases, with 15 bases spanning the gap. The CDR3 coding sequence is TGTGCCAGCAGCACCTCGACAGAGATTAATCAGCCCCAGCATTTT. Translating gives CASSTSTEINQPQHF.

The chain links TRBV24-1 to TRBJ1-2; a weak D match, TRBD1 (6 bases). The CDR3 spans 15 residues. From germline, CDR1 is KGHDR and CDR2 SFDVKD. Between the trimmed V and J ends, which lost 5 bases and 4 bases, there was a span of 16 bases. This CDR3 is CATSAYGGESYGYTF. The CDR3, as DNA: TGTGCCACCAGTGCGTACGGGGGCGAGAGCTATGGCTACACCTTC.

CDR3 nucleotide sequence: TGTGCCAGCAGCGAACAGGGGGCTAAGAACGGGGAGCTGTTTTTT. This sequence encodes CASSEQGAKNGELFF. The chain carries TRBV9 and TRBJ2-2; 9 bases are shared with TRBD1. With 3 bases clipped from V and 7 bases from J, the junction kept 7 bases outside the gene matches. The CDR3 has 15 amino acids. Germline V gene sequence: CDR1 SGDLS, CDR2 YYNGEE.

V is TRBV9 and J is TRBJ2-1, with D perhaps matching TRBD1 (6 bases). The V and J ends lost 2 bases and 12 bases respectively, with 12 bases between them. Germline-derived CDR1 and CDR2 are SGDLS and YYNGEE. The CDR3 sequence is 12 residues long. The CDR3 DNA reads TGTGCCAGCAGCGTTACAGGGAAATCGCAGTTCTTC. It translates to CASSVTGKSQFF.

The chain joins TRBV6-1 to TRBJ2-5; TRBD1 might be the D (6 bases). Looked up from germline, CDR1 is MNHNS and CDR2 is SASEGT. Trimming removed 8 bases at V and 2 bases at J, with 12 bases between. The CDR3 covers 13 residues. The chain's CDR3 is CASQGKSQETQYF. The CDR3, as DNA: TGTGCCAGCCAGGGGAAGAGTCAAGAGACCCAGTACTTC.

This chain uses TRBV7-9 with TRBJ1-2; D may be TRBD1 (5 bases). Germline values: CDR1 SEHNR, CDR2 FQNEAQ (reference sequence). The length of the CDR3 is 11 residues. Trimming cost V 8 bases and J 7 bases, with 11 bases left between them. The CDR3 sequence: CASLGTFGYTF. The CDR3 nucleotides are TGTGCCAGCTTGGGGACGTTTGGCTACACCTTC.

The CDR3 region has the DNA TGTGCCAGCAGCCCTAAGGTTGTAGAGGAGATCACAGATACGCAGTATTTT. Translating gives CASSPKVVEEITDTQYF. This chain uses TRBV7-9 with TRBJ2-3; D is unclear. The V end lost 5 bases, the J end lost 2 bases, and 20 bases lay between the germline ends. CDR1 and CDR2 (germline): SEHNR, FQNEAQ (reference sequence). This CDR3 spans 17 amino acids.